Following are 10 T cell receptor beta chains from one sample sequenced in a study of T-cell memory formation after mild COVID-19. MiXCR, run by TCRdb on the 5' RACE reads, gives a single entry per CDR3 protein. The sample lists approximately 340,000 distinct CDR3 sequences; 10% to 15% were seen once. The sample taken for sequencing was PBMCs or a T cell subset sorted from them (not recorded which). The receptors stem from a man aged 18-30 years who had mild COVID-19 (a few samples of this study predate the infection). Cell type and time point are not known.

This clonotype showed up just a few times. The chain couples TRBV3-1 to TRBJ1-2, with a weak D call TRBD1 (6 bases). The CDR3 has 17 residues. V was clipped by 3 bases and J by 3 bases, with 20 bases between them. Germline V CDR1 and CDR2: LGHDT, YNNKEL (reference sequence). CDR3 sequence reads: CASSHGLGALGHYGYTF. CDR3 coding DNA: TGTGCCAGCAGCCACGGACTGGGGGCGCTGGGCCACTATGGCTACACCTTC.

This clonotype showed up just a few times. This rearrangement joins TRBV5-1 to TRBJ2-3; D gene ambiguous. The CDR3 runs to 16 residues. Looked up from germline, CDR1 is SGHRS and CDR2 is YFSETQ. Between the trimmed V and J ends, which lost 1 base and 0 bases, there was a span of 12 bases. The CDR3 DNA reads TGCGCCAGCAGCTTGTCGGGCCGTCCCAGCACAGATACGCAGTATTTT. Translated, it gives CASSLSGRPSTDTQYF.

The V call is TRBV20-1, the J call TRBJ1-2, with TRBD1 as a possible D gene (6 bases). Germline V lookup: CDR1 DFQATT, CDR2 SNEGSKA (reference sequence). Trimming cost V 0 bases and J 2 bases, with 7 bases left between them. The CDR3 extends over 13 amino acids. The CDR3 region has the DNA TGCAGTGCTAGAGAAACAGGGAACTATGGCTACACCTTC. Translation gives CSARETGNYGYTF.

The V and J genes are TRBV9 and TRBJ2-7, with 8 nucleotides matching TRBD1. Losses at the gene ends were 2 bases for V and 1 base for J; bases not matched to a gene: 11. The CDR3 is made up of 17 amino acids. From germline, CDR1 is SGDLS and CDR2 YYNGEE. This chain's CDR3 is CASSVSPAGGFSYEQYV. The DNA for the CDR3 is TGTGCCAGCAGCGTTAGCCCAGCAGGGGGCTTTTCCTACGAGCAGTACGTC.

This clonotype has only a few counts. This chain connects TRBV7-9 to TRBJ1-5; 7 bases are a match to TRBD1. Germline CDR1 SEHNR, CDR2 FQNEAQ (reference sequence). V shed 6 bases, J shed 6 bases, and the junction held 11 bases outside the gene matches. The CDR3 has 15 amino acids. CDR3 DNA: TGTGCCAGCAGTTACTCCGGGACAGTCGGTCAGCCCCAGCATTTT. Residues: CASSYSGTVGQPQHF.

There are many counts of this clonotype. This chain joins TRBV27 and TRBJ2-5, with 9 bases fitting TRBD2. Germline CDR1 and CDR2: MNHEY and SMNVEV (reference sequence). The CDR3 loop spans 16 amino acids. The V gene end was trimmed by 3 bases and the J gene end by 5 bases; junction bases not matched to a gene: 10. The CDR3 is CASSLASAGGLETQYF. The DNA of the CDR3 is TGTGCCAGCAGTTTGGCCTCGGCGGGGGGGCTGGAGACCCAGTACTTC.

The V call is TRBV5-1, the J call TRBJ2-4, with a weak D call TRBD2 (6 bases). Trimming took 4 bases from V and 4 from J, leaving 24 bases between them. CDR1 and CDR2 (germline): SGHRS, YFSETQ. The CDR3 totals 18 residues. The chain's CDR3 is CASSPRAQVSGEKNIQYF. The CDR3 DNA is TGCGCCAGCAGCCCCCGTGCACAGGTTTCGGGGGAAAAAAACATTCAGTACTTC.

This clonotype was seen only a few times. The chain uses TRBV18 and TRBJ2-5, with D possibly TRBD2 on 6 matching bases. Germline V lookup: CDR1 KGHSH, CDR2 LQKENI. This CDR3 region has 13 residues. Between the trimmed V and J ends, which lost 3 bases and 5 bases, there was a span of 10 bases. The CDR3, as DNA: TGTGCCAGCTCACCTTCCAGCGGGGAGACCCAGTACTTC. Protein product: CASSPSSGETQYF.

V usage is TRBV12-3 or TRBV12-4 and J usage is TRBJ1-6; 7 bases agree with TRBD1. Trimming at V came to 3 bases and at J to 0 bases, leaving 5 bases not matched to a gene. CDR3 size: 17 residues. This chain's CDR3 is CASSFSRGPSYNSPLHF. CDR3 nucleotides: TGTGCCAGCAGTTTCTCAAGGGGGCCCTCCTATAATTCACCCCTCCACTTT.

Ten or more counts support this clonotype. The chain links TRBV6-1 to TRBJ2-4; either TRBD1 or TRBD2 may supply D (5 bases each). The V gene lost 4 bases and the J gene lost 0 bases, with 16 bases spanning the gap. CDR3 length equals 17 residues. Per germline, CDR1 MNHNS and CDR2 SASEGT. Written as DNA, the CDR3 is TGTGCCAGCAGTGGCGCTGTCCGGGGCCTAGCCAAAAACATTCAGTACTTC. This codes for CASSGAVRGLAKNIQYF.